Listed below are T cell receptor beta chains from one sample, sequenced in a study of tumor-infiltrating lymphocytes in primary liver carcinoma. TCRdb recomputed calls from the multiplex PCR reads with MiXCR, one row per CDR3 protein. The sample records approximately 100,000 distinct CDR3 sequences, 55% to 80% being singletons. Sequenced material: liver tumor tissue from sampling region 2. These receptors originate from a woman aged 55-69 years with primary liver carcinoma and hepatitis B virus infection. Both conserved end residues are part of each CDR3. The order of the fields is clone size, D gene, J gene, V gene, CDR3 DNA, CDR3 protein. A D gene is named only where the DNA matches it firmly. Rows may omit the clone size; those that give it use once, few, many or a size class.

NA NA TRBJ2-7 TRBV27 TGTACCAGCAGTTTGGGCGGGATGAACCAGTACGAGCAGTACTTC CTSSLGGMNQYEQYF
NA NA TRBJ2-1 TRBV11-1 TGTGTCAGCAGTCAAAGCGCCAGTCAATCGGGGAATGAGCAGTTCTTC CVSSQSASQSGNEQFF
once NA TRBJ2-3 TRBV12-3/TRBV12-4 TGCGCCAGCATTCCTCAGGCAGATACGCAGTATTTT CASIPQADTQYF
NA TRBD2 TRBJ2-1 TRBV11-3 TGTGCCATCGGGGAGGGCGGGAGGGGGTACAATGAGCAGTTCTTC CAIGEGGRGYNEQFF
NA NA TRBJ2-5 TRBV12-3/TRBV12-4 TGTGCCAGCGTGAAGCTAGCGCAAGAGACCCACTACTTC CASVKLAQETHYF
NA NA TRBJ2-2 TRBV11-2 TGTGCCTGCAGCTCGTTACGGTCAGGCATAGGGGAGCTGTTTTTT CACSSLRSGIGELFF
NA TRBD2 TRBJ2-1 TRBV29-1 TGCGGCGCCGAATTCGGGACTAGCGCCAATGAGCAGTTCTTC CGAEFGTSANEQFF
NA NA TRBJ2-4 TRBV6-1 TGTGCCAGCAGTGAGTGGGGGGGCTTAGCCAAAAACATTCGGTACTTC CASSEWGGLAKNIRYF
many NA TRBJ2-1 TRBV29-1 TGCAGCGTTTCTGTGACTAACTACAATGAGCAGTTCTTC CSVSVTNYNEQFF
NA TRBD1 TRBJ2-4 TRBV11-1 TGTGCCAGCAGTGTTGCAAGGGACAGTTCCAAAAACATTCAGTACTTC CASSVARDSSKNIQYF
NA TRBD1 TRBJ2-7 TRBV5-5 TGTGCCAGCAACCCCAGGACAGGAGGAGTCTCCTACGAGCAGTACTTC CASNPRTGGVSYEQYF
few NA TRBJ2-1 TRBV11-2 TGTGCCAGCAGCCAACCGAGACTAAGTCCTGGGCTGTTCTTC CASSQPRLSPGLFF
NA NA TRBJ2-4 TRBV11-2 TGTACCAGCAGCTTAGATGGTTTGTGGCGCGACATTCAGTACTTC CTSSLDGLWRDIQYF
NA TRBD2 TRBJ2-3 TRBV20-1 TGCAGTGCCAAAAACATGACTAGCGGGAGGGCTACGCAGTATTTT CSAKNMTSGRATQYF
NA NA TRBJ2-7 TRBV11-2 TGTGCCACCAGTTTACGACCGGGACAAAGATTCTACAATGTGCAGTACTTC CATSLRPGQRFYNVQYF
many TRBD2 TRBJ2-1 TRBV29-1 TGCAGCGTTCTAGGCGGGAGGGCCGTAGATGAGCAGTTCTTC CSVLGGRAVDEQFF
NA NA TRBJ1-1 TRBV4-1 TGTGCCAGCAGCGCAGGGAACACTGAAGTTTTCTTT CASSAGNTEVFF
many NA TRBJ2-5 TRBV5-4 TGTGCCAGCAGTGCCGACGGCTCCCAAGAGACCCAGTACTTC CASSADGSQETQYF
NA TRBD1 TRBJ2-1 TRBV29-1 TGCAGCGCCCACCAGGGGGCGCGTGAGACCCAGTTCTTC CSAHQGARETQFF
many NA TRBJ1-2 TRBV30 TGTGCCTGGAGAGCAGGGACGGTTGGCTACACCTTC CAWRAGTVGYTF